The clone carrying this T cell receptor beta chain appeared many times. As yet, its antigen is unknown. The cDNA came from 5'RACE, which used 10-nucleotide random UMIs. TCRdb ran MiXCR on the 5' RACE reads and lists one entry per CDR3 protein. The sample records roughly 38,000 distinct CDR3 sequences, approximately 10% being singletons. This sample's time point: technical triplicate 1. 2 million unsorted PBMCs were stored in RNAlater at -80 °C before RNA extraction. These data belong to a study of neurological immune-mediated disorders. Study-level findings and limits: Levels of TCR clonal expansion peaked in HTLV-1-associated myelopathy and reached their lowest in multiple sclerosis, under those of healthy controls. No sharing of CDR3 amino acid sequences was observed among expanded clones across subjects, suggesting private repertoires in all groups.

Germline trimming cut 6 bases from V and 3 bases from J; bases unmatched to any gene: 10. Germline V gene lookup returns CDR1 SGHVS and CDR2 FQNEAQ. The CDR3 has 16 amino acids. This chain connects TRBV7-8 to TRBJ2-7, with 11 bases that match TRBD2. The source of this sequence is a man in his sixties with HTLV-1-associated myelopathy (HAM/TSP). The source material was PBMCs. CDR3 nucleotide sequence: TGTGCCAGCAGTACTGGGACTAGCGGACCGATCTACGAGCAGTACTTC. It codes for CASSTGTSGPIYEQYF.